The 22 T cell receptor beta chains in this list originate from one sample, sequenced in a study of monozygotic twins with inflammatory bowel disease. For each CDR3 protein, TCRdb gives one entry from its re-call of the 5' RACE reads, without DNA. With roughly 330,000 distinct CDR3 sequences in the sample, the ten largest clones hold 2% to 2.5%. Sequencing was done on a sample of blood. Receptor source: a human donor with ulcerative colitis or Crohn's disease, or a healthy co-twin of an affected twin (not recorded which).

This chain connects TRBV4-1 to TRBJ2-2; TCRdb designates TRBD2, a call that cannot be tested without DNA. This CDR3 contains 17 residues. CDR1 is MGHRA and CDR2 is YSYEKL in the germline V gene. CDR3 residues: CASSPNPLVDYTGELFF.

This chain uses TRBV4-1 with TRBJ2-7. This CDR3 has 15 amino acids. CDR1 MGHRA and CDR2 YSYEKL come from the germline V gene. The CDR3 here is CASSQGVGLPYEQYF.

The chain recombines TRBV9 with TRBJ2-1; the TCRdb D gene call, TRBD1, has no DNA to confirm it. The CDR3 length is 15 residues. Germline-derived CDR1 and CDR2 are SGDLS and YYNGEE. CDR3 region: CASSVTTGSYNEQFF.

This chain uses TRBV12-3 or TRBV12-4 with TRBJ1-1; TCRdb lists TRBD1, though no DNA is available to test this call. This CDR3 has 15 amino acids. The CDR3 sequence is CASTFQWTGGYEAFF.

The V and J genes are TRBV15 and TRBJ1-4. CDR1 and CDR2 from the germline V gene are LNHNV and YYDKDF (reference sequence). The CDR3 totals 15 residues. The CDR3 sequence: CATSREGKSDEKLFF. Using reference TRBV15 and TRBJ1-4 for the parts outside the CDR3, the full variable domain is DAMVIQNPRYQVTQFGKPVTLSCSQTLNHNVMYWYQQKSSQAPKLLFHYYDKDFNNEADTPDNFQSRRPNTSFCFLDIRSPGLGDTAMYLCATSREGKSDEKLFFGSGTQLSVL.

The chain couples TRBV5-5 to TRBJ1-2. Looked up from germline, CDR1 is SGHKS and CDR2 is YYEKEE (reference sequence). The CDR3 has 15 amino acids. The CDR3 protein is CASSLDRGNNYGYTF.

The rearrangement joins TRBV28 to TRBJ2-7; TCRdb outputs TRBD1, but without DNA this stays unchecked. This CDR3 has 14 residues. CDR1 and CDR2 from the germline V gene are MDHEN and SYDVKM. This chain's CDR3 is CAARGGHSSYEQYF.

This CDR3 reads CSARDPFGPLQETQYF. V gene TRBV20-1 combines with J gene TRBJ2-5. Germline-derived CDR1 and CDR2 are DFQATT and SNEGSKA (reference sequence). The CDR3 runs to 16 residues.

The J gene is TRBJ2-3, the V gene TRBV20-1; lacking DNA, the TRBD1 call made by TCRdb goes unchecked. The germline gives CDR1 DFQATT, CDR2 SNEGSKA (reference sequence). This CDR3 comprises 13 residues. This CDR3 reads CSARRGVADTQYF.

This chain links TRBV30 with TRBJ1-2; TCRdb indicates TRBD1, and absent DNA this call remains unverified. Germline CDR1 reads GTSNPN; CDR2 reads SVGIG (reference sequence). The CDR3 contains 14 residues. The CDR3 spells CAWSVHGTGVGYTF.

This rearrangement joins TRBV5-1 to TRBJ1-5; no DNA is available, so the TRBD1 call from TCRdb remains unchecked. The CDR3 is 15 residues long. Germline V gene sequence: CDR1 SGHRS, CDR2 YFSETQ. CDR3: CASSLGGTGGQPQHF.

The gene calls are TRBV10-3 and TRBJ2-1; TCRdb returns TRBD1, unconfirmable since there is no DNA. Germline V gene lookup returns CDR1 ENHRY and CDR2 SYGVKD. The CDR3 runs to 17 residues. The CDR3 reads CAISDLVGAGSYNEQFF.

The V gene is TRBV5-1, the J gene TRBJ1-1. The CDR3 covers 15 residues. Germline assignment: CDR1 SGHRS and CDR2 YFSETQ. CDR3 sequence: CASGGGLSMNTEAFF. The whole variable domain, filled in from reference TRBV5-1 and TRBJ1-1, reads KAGVTQTPRYLIKTRGQQVTLSCSPISGHRSVSWYQQTPGQGLQFLFEYFSETQRNKGNFPGRFSGRQFSNSRSEMNVSTLELGDSALYLCASGGGLSMNTEAFFGQGTRLTVV.

The chain combines TRBV19 with TRBJ1-1; TCRdb's D call, TRBD1, is unchecked because there is no DNA. Per germline, CDR1 LNHDA and CDR2 SQIVND (reference sequence). This CDR3 contains 14 residues. The CDR3 region is CASNTQGSGTEAFF.

This CDR3 reads CSAQEAKDQPQHF. This chain connects TRBV29-1 to TRBJ1-5; TCRdb gives TRBD1 as the D gene, but with no DNA this cannot be confirmed. Germline V gives CDR1 SQVTM, CDR2 ANQGSEA. This CDR3 region has 13 residues.

The V and J genes are TRBV7-6 and TRBJ2-1. The CDR3 sequence is 11 residues long. Germline V gene lookup returns CDR1 SGHVS and CDR2 FNYEAQ. The CDR3 protein is CASSFENEQFF.

The chain's CDR3 is CASSLWSGGSFNEKLFF. V is TRBV28 and J is TRBJ1-4; TCRdb's D call of TRBD1 is untestable without DNA. CDR1 MDHEN and CDR2 SYDVKM come from the germline V gene. The CDR3 runs 17 residues.

The chain combines TRBV10-3 with TRBJ1-1; without DNA, the TCRdb call of TRBD1 cannot be checked. This CDR3 contains 16 residues. The germline gives CDR1 ENHRY, CDR2 SYGVKD. CDR3 protein: CAISEPRTGANTEAFF.

J is TRBJ2-7 and V is TRBV20-1; TCRdb's D gene call, TRBD1, goes unchecked for lack of DNA. The germline CDR1 and CDR2 sequences are DFQATT and SNEGSKA (reference sequence). The CDR3 has 14 amino acids. CDR3 loop: CSARGPSLNYEQYF.

CDR3 sequence: CASSGTGGAYEQYF. The chain recombines TRBV12-3 or TRBV12-4 with TRBJ2-7; absent DNA, TCRdb's TRBD1 call cannot be checked. The CDR3 runs to 14 residues.

J is TRBJ2-1 and V is TRBV3-1; TCRdb names TRBD2, which stays unverified in the absence of DNA. The CDR3 has 12 amino acids. Germline values: CDR1 LGHDT, CDR2 YNNKEL (reference sequence). CDR3 sequence: CASSQAGPSRFF.

The rearrangement links TRBV7-6 to TRBJ2-7; TCRdb calls TRBD2, which cannot be checked without DNA. The CDR3 has 17 amino acids. CDR1 is SGHVS and CDR2 is FNYEAQ in the germline V gene. The CDR3 protein is CASSLIGPGLARDEQYF.